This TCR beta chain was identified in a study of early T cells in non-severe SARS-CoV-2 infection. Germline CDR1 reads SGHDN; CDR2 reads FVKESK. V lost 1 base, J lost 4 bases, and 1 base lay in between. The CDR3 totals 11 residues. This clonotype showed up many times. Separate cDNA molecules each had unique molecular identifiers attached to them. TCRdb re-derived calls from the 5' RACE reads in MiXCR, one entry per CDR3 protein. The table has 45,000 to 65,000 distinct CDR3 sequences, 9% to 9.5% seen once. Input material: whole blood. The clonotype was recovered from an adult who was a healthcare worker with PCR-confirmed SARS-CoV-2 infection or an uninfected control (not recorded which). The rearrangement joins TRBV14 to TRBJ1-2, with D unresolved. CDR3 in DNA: TGTGCCAGCAGCCAAGCCTATGGCTACACCTTC. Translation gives CASSQAYGYTF. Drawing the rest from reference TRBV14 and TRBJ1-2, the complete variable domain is EAGVTQFPSHSVIEKGQTVTLRCDPISGHDNLYWYRRVMGKEIKFLLHFVKESKQDESGMPNNRFLAERTGGTYSTLKVQPAELEDSGVYFCASSQAYGYTFGSGTRLTVV.